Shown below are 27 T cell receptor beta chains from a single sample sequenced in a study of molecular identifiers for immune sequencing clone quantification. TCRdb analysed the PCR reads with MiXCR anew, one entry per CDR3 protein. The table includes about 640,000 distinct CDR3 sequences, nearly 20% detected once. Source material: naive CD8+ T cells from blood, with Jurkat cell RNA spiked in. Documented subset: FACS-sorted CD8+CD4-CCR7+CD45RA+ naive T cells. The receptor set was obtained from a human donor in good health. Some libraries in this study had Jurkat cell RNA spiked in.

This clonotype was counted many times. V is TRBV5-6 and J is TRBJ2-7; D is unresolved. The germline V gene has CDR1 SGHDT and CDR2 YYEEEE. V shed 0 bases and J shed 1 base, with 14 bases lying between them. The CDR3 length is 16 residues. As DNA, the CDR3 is TGTGCCAGCAGCTTGGAGCGAGCCAGGAGTTCCTACGAGCAGTACTTC. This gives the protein CASSLERARSSYEQYF.

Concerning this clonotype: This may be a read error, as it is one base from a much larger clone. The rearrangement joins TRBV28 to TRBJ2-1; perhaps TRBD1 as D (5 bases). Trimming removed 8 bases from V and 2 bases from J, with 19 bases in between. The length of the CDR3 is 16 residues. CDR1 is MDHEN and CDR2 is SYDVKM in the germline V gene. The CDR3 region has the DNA TGTGCCAGCGGGCTAGGTGGGGCCGGCACCTACAATGAGCAGTTCTTC. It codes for CASGLGGAGTYNEQFF.

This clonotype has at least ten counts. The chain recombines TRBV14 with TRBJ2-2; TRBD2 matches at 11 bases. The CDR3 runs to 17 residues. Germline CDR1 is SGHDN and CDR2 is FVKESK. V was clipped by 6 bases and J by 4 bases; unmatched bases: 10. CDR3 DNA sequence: TGTGCCAGCAGATCGATCTCTAGCGGGGGGAGCACCGGGGAGCTGTTTTTT. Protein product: CASRSISSGGSTGELFF.

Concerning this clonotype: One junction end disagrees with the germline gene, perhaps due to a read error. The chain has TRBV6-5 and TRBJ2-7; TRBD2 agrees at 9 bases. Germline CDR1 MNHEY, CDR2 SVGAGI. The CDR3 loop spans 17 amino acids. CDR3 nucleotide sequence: TGTGCCATCAGTGAGCTTGTAGCGGGAGCTGTCTCCTACGAGCAGTACTTC. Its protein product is CAISELVAGAVSYEQYF.

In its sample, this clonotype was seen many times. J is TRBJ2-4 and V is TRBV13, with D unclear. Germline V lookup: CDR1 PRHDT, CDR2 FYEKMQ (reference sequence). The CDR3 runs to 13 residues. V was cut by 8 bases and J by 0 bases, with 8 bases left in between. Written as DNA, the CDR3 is TGTGCCAGCGGTAGACTAGCCAAAAACATTCAGTACTTC. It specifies CASGRLAKNIQYF.

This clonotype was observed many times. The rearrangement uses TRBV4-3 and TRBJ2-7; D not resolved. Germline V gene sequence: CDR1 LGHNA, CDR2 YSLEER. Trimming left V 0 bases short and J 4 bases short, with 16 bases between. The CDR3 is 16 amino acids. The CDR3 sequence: CASSQDYPAETYEQYF. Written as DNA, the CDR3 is TGCGCCAGCAGCCAAGATTACCCGGCAGAAACGTACGAGCAGTACTTC.

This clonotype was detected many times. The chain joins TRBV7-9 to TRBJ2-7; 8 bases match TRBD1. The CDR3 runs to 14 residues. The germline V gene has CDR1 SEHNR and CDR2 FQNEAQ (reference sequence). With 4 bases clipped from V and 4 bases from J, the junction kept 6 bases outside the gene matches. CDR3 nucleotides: TGTGCCAGCAGCTCACCGGGACAGGTATACGAGCAGTACTTC. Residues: CASSSPGQVYEQYF. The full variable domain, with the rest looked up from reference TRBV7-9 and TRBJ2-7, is DTGVSQNPRHKITKRGQNVTFRCDPISEHNRLYWYRQTLGQGPEFLTYFQNEAQLEKSRLLSDRFSAERPKGSFSTLEIQRTEQGDSAMYLCASSSPGQVYEQYFGPGTRLTVT.

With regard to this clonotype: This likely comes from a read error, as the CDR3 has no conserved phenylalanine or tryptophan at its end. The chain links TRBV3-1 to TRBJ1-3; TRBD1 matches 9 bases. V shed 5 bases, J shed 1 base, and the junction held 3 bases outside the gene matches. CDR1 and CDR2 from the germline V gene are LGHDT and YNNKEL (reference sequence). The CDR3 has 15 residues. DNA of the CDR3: TGTGCCAGCAGCGGACAGGGGAGTTCTGGAAACACCATATATCTT. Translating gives CASSGQGSSGNTIYL.

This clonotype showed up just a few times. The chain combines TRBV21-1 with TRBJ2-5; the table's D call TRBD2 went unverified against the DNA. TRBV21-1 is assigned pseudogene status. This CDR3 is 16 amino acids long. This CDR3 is CASSKGSGGVPETQYF. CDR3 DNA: TGTGCCAGCAGCAAAGGGAGCGGGGGGGTACCAGAGACCCAGTACTTC.

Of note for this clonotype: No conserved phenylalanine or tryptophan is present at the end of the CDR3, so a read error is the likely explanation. CDR3 DNA sequence: TGTGCCAGCACCTACGTGGGAGAGGACGAGCAGTACTCC. Its protein product is CASTYVGEDEQYS. The chain couples TRBV6-2 or TRBV6-3 to TRBJ2-7, with a tentative D call TRBD2 (5 bases). CDR1 MNHEY and CDR2 SVGEGT come from the germline V gene. The CDR3 sequence is 13 residues long. With 7 bases removed from V and 5 bases from J, the gap between germline ends came to 15 bases.

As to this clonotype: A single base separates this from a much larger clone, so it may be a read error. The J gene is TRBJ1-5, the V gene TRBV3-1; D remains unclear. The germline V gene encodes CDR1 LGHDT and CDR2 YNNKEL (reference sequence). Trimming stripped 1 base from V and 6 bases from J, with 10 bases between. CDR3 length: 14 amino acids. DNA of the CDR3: TGTGCCAGCAGCCAAGCTCAAGAGCTTCAGCCCCAGCATTTT. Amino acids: CASSQAQELQPQHF.

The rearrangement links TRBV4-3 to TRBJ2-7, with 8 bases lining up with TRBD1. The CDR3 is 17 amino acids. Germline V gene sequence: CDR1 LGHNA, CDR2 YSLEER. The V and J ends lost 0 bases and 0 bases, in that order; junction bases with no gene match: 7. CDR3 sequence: CASSQELTGGSSYEQYF. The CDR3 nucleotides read TGCGCCAGCAGCCAAGAGCTAACAGGGGGAAGCTCCTACGAGCAGTACTTC.

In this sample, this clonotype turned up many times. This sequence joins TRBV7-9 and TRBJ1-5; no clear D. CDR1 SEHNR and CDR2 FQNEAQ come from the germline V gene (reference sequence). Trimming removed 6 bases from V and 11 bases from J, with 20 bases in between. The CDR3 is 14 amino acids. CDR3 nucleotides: TGTGCCAGCAGTTCGCCTCTTGATCCGAGAGCCCAGCATTTT. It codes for CASSSPLDPRAQHF.

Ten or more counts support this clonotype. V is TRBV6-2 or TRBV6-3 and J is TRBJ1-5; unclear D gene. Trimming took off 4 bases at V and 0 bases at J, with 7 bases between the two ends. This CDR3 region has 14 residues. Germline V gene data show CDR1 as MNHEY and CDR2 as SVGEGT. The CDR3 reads CASSSTASNQPQHF. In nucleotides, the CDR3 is TGTGCCAGCAGTTCGACGGCTAGCAATCAGCCCCAGCATTTT.

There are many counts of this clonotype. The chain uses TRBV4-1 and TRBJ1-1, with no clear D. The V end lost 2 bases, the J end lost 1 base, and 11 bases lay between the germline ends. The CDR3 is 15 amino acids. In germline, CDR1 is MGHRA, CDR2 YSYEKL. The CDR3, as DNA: TGCGCCAGCAGCCAAATCGTCACAGAGAACACTGAAGCTTTCTTT. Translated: CASSQIVTENTEAFF.

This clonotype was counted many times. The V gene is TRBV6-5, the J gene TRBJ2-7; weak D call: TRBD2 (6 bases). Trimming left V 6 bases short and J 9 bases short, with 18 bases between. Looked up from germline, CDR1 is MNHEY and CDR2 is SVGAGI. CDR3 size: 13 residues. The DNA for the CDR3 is TGTGCCAGCAGCTCGGGACTGCCAGGTGGGCAGTACTTC. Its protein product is CASSSGLPGGQYF.

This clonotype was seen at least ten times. CDR3 sequence: CASSVAISGAYEQYF. Written as DNA, the CDR3 is TGTGCCAGCAGCGTAGCTATTAGCGGGGCATACGAGCAGTACTTC. The chain recombines TRBV9 with TRBJ2-7, with 8 bases identical to TRBD2. V lost 0 bases to trimming and J lost 4 bases; unmatched junction nucleotides: 6. Germline-derived CDR1 and CDR2 are SGDLS and YYNGEE. This CDR3 contains 15 residues.

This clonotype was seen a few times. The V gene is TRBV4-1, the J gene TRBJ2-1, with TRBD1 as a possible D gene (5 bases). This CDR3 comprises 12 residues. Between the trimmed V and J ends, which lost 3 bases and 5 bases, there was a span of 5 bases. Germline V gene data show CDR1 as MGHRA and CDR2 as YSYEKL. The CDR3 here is CASSQTDNEQFF. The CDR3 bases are TGCGCCAGCAGCCAGACAGACAATGAGCAGTTCTTC.

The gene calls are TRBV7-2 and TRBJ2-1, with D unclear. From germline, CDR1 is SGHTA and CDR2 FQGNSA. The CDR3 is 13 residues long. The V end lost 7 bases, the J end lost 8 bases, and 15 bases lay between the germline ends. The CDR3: CASNPAVNHEQFF. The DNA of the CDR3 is TGTGCCAGCAACCCGGCGGTAAACCATGAGCAGTTCTTC.

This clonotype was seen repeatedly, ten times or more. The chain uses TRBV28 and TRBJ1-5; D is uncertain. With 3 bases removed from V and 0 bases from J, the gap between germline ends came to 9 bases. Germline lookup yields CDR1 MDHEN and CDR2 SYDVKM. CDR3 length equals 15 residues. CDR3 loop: CASSLSGYSNQPQHF. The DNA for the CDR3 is TGTGCCAGCAGTTTGTCCGGATATAGCAATCAGCCCCAGCATTTT.

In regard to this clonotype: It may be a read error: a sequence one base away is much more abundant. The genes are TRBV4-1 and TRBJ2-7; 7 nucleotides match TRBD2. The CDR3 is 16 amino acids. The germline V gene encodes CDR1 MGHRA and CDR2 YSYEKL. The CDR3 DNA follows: TGCGCCAGCAGCCAACGAGCGGGGCTAAGCTCCTACGAGCAGTGCTTC. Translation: CASSQRAGLSSYEQCF.

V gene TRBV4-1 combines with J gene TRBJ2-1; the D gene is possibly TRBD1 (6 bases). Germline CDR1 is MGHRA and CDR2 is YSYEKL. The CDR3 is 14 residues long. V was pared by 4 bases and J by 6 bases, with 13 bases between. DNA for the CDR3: TGCGCCAGCAGCCCCCGGCCAGGGGTCAATGAGCAGTTCTTC. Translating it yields CASSPRPGVNEQFF.

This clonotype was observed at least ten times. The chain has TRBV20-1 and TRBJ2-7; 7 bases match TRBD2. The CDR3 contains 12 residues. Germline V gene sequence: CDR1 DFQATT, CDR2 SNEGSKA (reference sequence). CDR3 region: CSLAGITYEQYF. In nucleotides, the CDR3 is TGCAGCTTAGCGGGTATCACCTACGAGCAGTACTTC.

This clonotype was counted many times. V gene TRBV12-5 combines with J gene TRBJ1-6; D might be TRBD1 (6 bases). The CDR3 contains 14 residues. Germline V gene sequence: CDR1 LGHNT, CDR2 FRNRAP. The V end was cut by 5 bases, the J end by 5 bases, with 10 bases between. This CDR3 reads CASGRDTNNSPLHF. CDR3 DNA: TGTGCTAGTGGTCGGGACACAAATAATTCACCCCTCCACTTT.

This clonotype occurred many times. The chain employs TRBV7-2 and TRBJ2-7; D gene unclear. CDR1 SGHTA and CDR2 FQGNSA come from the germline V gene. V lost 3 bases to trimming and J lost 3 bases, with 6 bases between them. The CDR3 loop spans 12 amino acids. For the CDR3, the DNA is TGTGCCAGCAGCTTCTTGGACTACGAGCAGTACTTC. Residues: CASSFLDYEQYF.

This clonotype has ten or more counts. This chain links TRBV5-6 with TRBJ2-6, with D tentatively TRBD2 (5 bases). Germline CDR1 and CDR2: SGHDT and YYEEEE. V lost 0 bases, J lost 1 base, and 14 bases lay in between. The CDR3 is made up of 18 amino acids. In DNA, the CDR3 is TGTGCCAGCAGCTTGGCCGGGGATTCGATATCTGGGGCCAACGTCCTGACTTTC. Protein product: CASSLAGDSISGANVLTF.

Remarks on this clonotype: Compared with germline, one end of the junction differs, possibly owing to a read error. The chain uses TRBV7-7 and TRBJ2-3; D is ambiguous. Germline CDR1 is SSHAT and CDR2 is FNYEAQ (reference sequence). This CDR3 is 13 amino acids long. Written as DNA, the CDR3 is TGTGCCAGCAGCTTAGTCTTCGCAGATGCGCAGTATTTT. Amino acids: CASSLVFADAQYF.